This T cell receptor beta chain derives from a study of blood T cell repertoires in COVID-19. By its share, this clone is medium-sized. From germline, CDR1 is SGHNT and CDR2 YYREEE (reference sequence). J gave up 6 bases and V 3 bases, and 7 bases lay outside the gene matches. CDR3 length equals 14 residues. Generated by immunoSEQ multiplex PCR, the TCRdb table keeps only in-frame clones and is missing some. The repertoire holds over 90,000 clones, with over 70% as singletons. V usage is TRBV5-4 and J usage is TRBJ2-7, with 9 bases aligning to TRBD1. The TCR was taken from a man older than 75 with active or convalescent COVID-19. The sequencing sample was made of peripheral blood. CDR3 region: CASSSPGQGVEQYF. The CDR3, as DNA: TGTGCCAGCAGCTCACCGGGACAGGGAGTCGAGCAGTACTTC.